This TCR beta chain is drawn from a study of control samples from healthy donors and cancer patients. A few counts support this clone. Produced via immunoSEQ multiplex PCR; TCRdb's table is partial and in-frame only. The sample contains over 80,000 clones, roughly 80% of which appear only once. Germline CDR1 and CDR2: SGHRS and YFSETQ. The CDR3 covers 13 residues. Trimming pared 4 bases from V and 1 base from J, leaving 5 bases between. Sequenced: blood. The V gene is TRBV5-1, the J gene TRBJ2-2; D remains unclear. The TCR was taken from a young man in good health. The CDR3 nucleotides read TGCGCCAGCAGCAACAAGAACACCGGGGAGCTGTTTTTT. As protein: CASSNKNTGELFF.